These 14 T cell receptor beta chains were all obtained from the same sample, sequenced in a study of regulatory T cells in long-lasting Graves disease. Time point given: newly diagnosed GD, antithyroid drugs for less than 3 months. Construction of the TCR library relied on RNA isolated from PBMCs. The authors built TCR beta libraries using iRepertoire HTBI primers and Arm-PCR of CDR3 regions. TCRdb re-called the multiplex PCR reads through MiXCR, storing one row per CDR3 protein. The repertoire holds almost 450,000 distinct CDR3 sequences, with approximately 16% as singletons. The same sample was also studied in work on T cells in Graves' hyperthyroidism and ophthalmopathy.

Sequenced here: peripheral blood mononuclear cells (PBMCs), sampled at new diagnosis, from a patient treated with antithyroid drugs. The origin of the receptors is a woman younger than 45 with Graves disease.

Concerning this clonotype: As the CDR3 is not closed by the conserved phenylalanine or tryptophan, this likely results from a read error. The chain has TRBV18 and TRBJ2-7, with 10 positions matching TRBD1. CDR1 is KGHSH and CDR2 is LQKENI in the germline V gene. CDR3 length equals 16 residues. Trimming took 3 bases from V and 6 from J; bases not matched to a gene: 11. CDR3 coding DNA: TGTGCCAGCTCACCTCGGGACAGGGGACAAGTGGGCGAGCAGTACCTC. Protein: CASSPRDRGQVGEQYL.

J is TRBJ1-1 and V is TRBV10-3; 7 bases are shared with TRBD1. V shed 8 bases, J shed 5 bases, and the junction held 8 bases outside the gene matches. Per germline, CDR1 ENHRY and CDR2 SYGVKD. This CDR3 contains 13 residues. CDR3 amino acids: CAIATGSITEAFF. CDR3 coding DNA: TGTGCCATCGCGACAGGGTCGATTACTGAAGCTTTCTTT.

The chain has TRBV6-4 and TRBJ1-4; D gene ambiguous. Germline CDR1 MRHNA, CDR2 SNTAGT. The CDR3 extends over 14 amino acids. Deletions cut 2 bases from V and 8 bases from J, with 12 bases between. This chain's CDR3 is CASSDAGGREKLFF. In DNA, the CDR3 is TGTGCCAGCAGTGACGCAGGAGGGAGAGAAAAACTGTTTTTT.

In DNA form, the CDR3 reads TGTGCCAGCAGTCCCCGTCCGGGACTAGCGGGAGGACGTAGTGAGACCCAGTACTTC. Protein sequence: CASSPRPGLAGGRSETQYF. The chain combines TRBV28 with TRBJ2-5; 15 bases map to TRBD2. Losses at the gene ends were 5 bases for V and 5 bases for J; bases not matched to a gene: 15. Germline values: CDR1 MDHEN, CDR2 SYDVKM. The CDR3 has 19 residues.

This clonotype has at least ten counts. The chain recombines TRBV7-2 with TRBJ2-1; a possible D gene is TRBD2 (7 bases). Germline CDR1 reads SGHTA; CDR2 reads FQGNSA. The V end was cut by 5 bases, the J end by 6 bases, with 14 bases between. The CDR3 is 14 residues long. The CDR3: CASSKGGALNEQFF. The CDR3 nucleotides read TGTGCCAGCAGCAAGGGGGGGGCCCTCAATGAGCAGTTCTTC.

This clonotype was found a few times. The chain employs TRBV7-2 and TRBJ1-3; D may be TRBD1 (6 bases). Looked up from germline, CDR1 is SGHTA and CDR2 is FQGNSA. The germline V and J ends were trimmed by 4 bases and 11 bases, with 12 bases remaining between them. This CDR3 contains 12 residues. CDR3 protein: CASSYRTAPIYF. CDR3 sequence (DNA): TGTGCCAGCAGCTACCGGACAGCCCCCATATATTTT.

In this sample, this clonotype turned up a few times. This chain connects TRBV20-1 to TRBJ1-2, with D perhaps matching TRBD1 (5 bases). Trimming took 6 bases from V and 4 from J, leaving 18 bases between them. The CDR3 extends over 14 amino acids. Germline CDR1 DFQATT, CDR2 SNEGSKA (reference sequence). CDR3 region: CSARHMGDFYGYTF. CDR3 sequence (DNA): TGCAGTGCAAGACATATGGGGGATTTCTATGGCTACACCTTC.

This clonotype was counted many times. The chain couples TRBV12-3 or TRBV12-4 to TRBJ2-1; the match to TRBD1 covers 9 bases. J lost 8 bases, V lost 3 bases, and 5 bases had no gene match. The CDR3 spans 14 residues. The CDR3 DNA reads TGTGCCAGCAGTTTGGGGACAGGGAGCGATGAGCAGTTCTTC. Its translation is CASSLGTGSDEQFF.

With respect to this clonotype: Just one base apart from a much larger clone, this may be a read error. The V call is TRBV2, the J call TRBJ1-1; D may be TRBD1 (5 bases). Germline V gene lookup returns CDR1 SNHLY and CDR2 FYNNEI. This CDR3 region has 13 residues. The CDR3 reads CASGGTVDTGAFF. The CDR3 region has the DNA TGTGCCAGCGGGGGGACGGTGGACACTGGAGCTTTCTTT.

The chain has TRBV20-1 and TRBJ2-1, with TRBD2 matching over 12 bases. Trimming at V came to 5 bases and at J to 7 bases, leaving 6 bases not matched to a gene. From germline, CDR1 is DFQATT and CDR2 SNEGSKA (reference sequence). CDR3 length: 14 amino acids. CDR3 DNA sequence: TGCAGTGCTCGTACTAGCGGGAGGAAAAATGAGCAGTTCTTC. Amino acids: CSARTSGRKNEQFF.

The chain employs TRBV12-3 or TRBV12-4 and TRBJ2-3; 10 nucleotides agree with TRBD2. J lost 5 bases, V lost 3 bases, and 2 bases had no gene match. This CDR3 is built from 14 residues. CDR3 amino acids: CASSFSSGRDTQYF. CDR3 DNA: TGTGCCAGCAGTTTTTCTAGCGGGAGAGATACGCAGTATTTT.

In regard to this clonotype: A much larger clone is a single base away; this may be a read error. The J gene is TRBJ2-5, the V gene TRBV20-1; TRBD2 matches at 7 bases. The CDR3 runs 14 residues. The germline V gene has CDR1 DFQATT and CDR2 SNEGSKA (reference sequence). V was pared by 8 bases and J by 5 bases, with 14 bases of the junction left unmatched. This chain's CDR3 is CSTGAGRATETQYF. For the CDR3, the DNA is TGCAGTACTGGGGCAGGGAGGGCCACGGAGACCCAGTACTTC.

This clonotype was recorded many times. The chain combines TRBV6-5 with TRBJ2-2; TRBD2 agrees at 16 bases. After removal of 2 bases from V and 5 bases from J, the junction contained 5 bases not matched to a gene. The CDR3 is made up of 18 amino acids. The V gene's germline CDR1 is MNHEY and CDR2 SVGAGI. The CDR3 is CASSYLSGLAGGTGELFF. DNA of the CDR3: TGTGCCAGCAGTTACCTATCGGGACTAGCGGGAGGGACCGGGGAGCTGTTTTTT.

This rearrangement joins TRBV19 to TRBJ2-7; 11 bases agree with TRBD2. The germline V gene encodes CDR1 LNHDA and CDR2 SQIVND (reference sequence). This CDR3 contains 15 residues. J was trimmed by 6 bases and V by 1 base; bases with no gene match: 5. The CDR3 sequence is CASSIGLAGGFEQYF. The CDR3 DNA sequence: TGTGCCAGTAGTATAGGCCTAGCGGGAGGATTCGAGCAGTACTTC.